A single sample gave rise to the 29 T cell receptor beta chains below, sequenced in a study of cytomegalovirus exposure and HLA in healthy donors. Assay: immunoSEQ multiplex PCR; the TCRdb copy retains only in-frame clones and omits some. The table shows roughly 60,000 clones, with more than 85% occurring only once. The material sequenced was PBMCs. These receptors all come from a woman between 25 and 40 years old in good health and CMV-seronegative.

J is TRBJ2-3 and V is TRBV5-4; 7 bases map to TRBD2. Germline V lookup: CDR1 SGHNT, CDR2 YYREEE (reference sequence). The CDR3 runs to 18 residues. Trimming at V came to 3 bases and at J to 6 bases, leaving 19 bases not matched to a gene. CDR3 amino acids: CASSWGGGVAGYPDTQYF. CDR3 sequence (DNA): TGTGCCAGCAGCTGGGGGGGAGGGGTAGCGGGCTACCCCGATACGCAGTATTTT.

This clone was seen once. This chain links TRBV12-5 with TRBJ2-2, with 10 bases matching TRBD2. From germline, CDR1 is LGHNT and CDR2 FRNRAP. This CDR3 is built from 16 residues. Trimming took 4 bases from V and 4 from J; bases not matched to a gene: 6. The CDR3 loop is CASGSPAGGSTGELFF. CDR3 in DNA: TGTGCTAGTGGTTCGCCAGCGGGAGGGAGCACCGGGGAGCTGTTTTTT.

The chain combines TRBV19 with TRBJ2-7; 13 bases map to TRBD2. In germline, CDR1 is LNHDA, CDR2 SQIVND (reference sequence). CDR3 length: 17 residues. V dropped 5 bases and J dropped 2; count of bases not matched to a gene: 9. The CDR3 DNA follows: TGTGCCAGTAGTTCCGGGACTAGCGGGACCTATCCCTACGAGCAGTACTTC. Translation: CASSSGTSGTYPYEQYF.

For the CDR3, the DNA is TGTGCCAGCAGCTCCCCGGGAACTGTTTTTGGTGGCTACACCTTC. This sequence encodes CASSSPGTVFGGYTF. The chain employs TRBV13 and TRBJ1-2, with unresolved D. This CDR3 region has 15 residues. The germline CDR1 and CDR2 sequences are PRHDT and FYEKMQ (reference sequence). With 4 bases removed from V and 7 bases from J, the gap between germline ends came to 19 bases.

This clone appeared a single time. The chain combines TRBV7-9 with TRBJ2-3; D ambiguous. Germline V gene data show CDR1 as SEHNR and CDR2 as FQNEAQ (reference sequence). V was shortened by 5 bases and J by 2 bases, with 5 bases between the two germline ends. This CDR3 is 12 amino acids long. This CDR3 is CASSTVTDTQYF. In DNA, the CDR3 is TGTGCCAGCAGCACAGTCACAGATACGCAGTATTTT.

This chain joins TRBV27 and TRBJ2-5; D is possibly TRBD1 (6 bases). The V end lost 5 bases, the J end lost 2 bases, and 24 bases lay between the germline ends. From germline, CDR1 is MNHEY and CDR2 SMNVEV (reference sequence). The CDR3 is 18 amino acids. The CDR3 region is CASSPLRKQGPGQETQYF. CDR3 in DNA: TGTGCCAGCAGTCCATTGAGGAAACAGGGTCCAGGTCAAGAGACCCAGTACTTC.

This chain uses TRBV29-1 with TRBJ1-1; maybe TRBD1 (6 bases). Looked up from germline, CDR1 is SQVTM and CDR2 is ANQGSEA. This CDR3 has 15 amino acids. The V end lost 5 bases, the J end lost 0 bases, and 16 bases lay between the germline ends. CDR3 in DNA: TGCAGCGTTTCCAGGGACACACGCATGAACACTGAAGCTTTCTTT. Translation gives CSVSRDTRMNTEAFF. Supplemented by reference TRBV29-1 and TRBJ1-1, the full variable domain reads SAVISQKPSRDICQRGTSLTIQCQVDSQVTMMFWYRQQPGQSLTLIATANQGSEATYESGFVIDKFPISRPNLTFSTLTVSNMSPEDSSIYLCSVSRDTRMNTEAFFGQGTRLTVV.

V and J are TRBV27 and TRBJ1-1, with 7 bases that match TRBD1. V lost 8 bases to trimming and J lost 3 bases; unmatched junction nucleotides: 15. The CDR3 runs 16 residues. Germline V gives CDR1 MNHEY, CDR2 SMNVEV (reference sequence). Written as DNA, the CDR3 is TGTGCCAGCGTAGCTGGTCGTAGGGACAGAGACACTGAAGCTTTCTTT. Residues: CASVAGRRDRDTEAFF.

V usage is TRBV4-2 and J usage is TRBJ1-3, with D possibly matching TRBD1 (6 bases). V lost 3 bases and J 0 bases, leaving 21 bases between the germline ends. CDR1 LGHNA and CDR2 YNFKEQ come from the germline V gene. This CDR3 has 19 residues. The CDR3 is CASSQLKEDSPSSGNTIYF. CDR3 DNA sequence: TGTGCCAGCAGCCAGCTTAAGGAGGACAGTCCGAGCTCTGGAAACACCATATATTTT.

This chain links TRBV25-1 with TRBJ1-2, with a tentative D call TRBD1 (5 bases). V was clipped by 4 bases and J by 4 bases, with 16 bases between them. The CDR3 has 15 residues. Germline CDR1 MGHDK, CDR2 SYGVNS. In nucleotides, the CDR3 is TGTGCCAGCAGTGTACGGGACTTACCAGGCTATGGCTACACCTTC. The encoded protein is CASSVRDLPGYGYTF.

As DNA, the CDR3 is TGTGCCAGCGTGCGGGAATCCTACAATGAGCAGTTCTTC. It yields the protein CASVRESYNEQFF. The gene calls are TRBV2 and TRBJ2-1, with D possibly TRBD2 on 6 matching bases. CDR1 is SNHLY and CDR2 is FYNNEI in the germline V gene. This CDR3 comprises 13 residues. The ends were cut back, 8 bases at V and 1 base at J, with 9 bases in the middle.

The chain links TRBV9 to TRBJ2-7, with D possibly matching TRBD1 (6 bases). The germline gives CDR1 SGDLS, CDR2 YYNGEE. The CDR3 is 13 amino acids. The V gene lost 4 bases and the J gene lost 5 bases, with 13 bases spanning the gap. The CDR3 bases are TGTGCCAGCAGCACAACAGGGTCCCACGAGCAGTACTTC. Residues: CASSTTGSHEQYF.

The V gene is TRBV27, the J gene TRBJ2-3; maybe TRBD2 (6 bases). The CDR3 spans 15 residues. The germline V gene has CDR1 MNHEY and CDR2 SMNVEV (reference sequence). Trimming removed 2 bases from V and 4 bases from J, with 13 bases in between. The CDR3 spells CASSLSPGVADTQYF. CDR3 DNA sequence: TGTGCCAGCAGTTTAAGTCCGGGGGTTGCAGATACGCAGTATTTT.

The V and J genes are TRBV7-6 and TRBJ2-2; no firm D call. Germline V gene data show CDR1 as SGHVS and CDR2 as FNYEAQ. V dropped 1 base and J dropped 3 bases, with 9 bases sitting between them. This CDR3 has 15 amino acids. DNA for the CDR3: TGTGCCAGCAGCTTAGTCGTCAGTTACACCGGGGAGCTGTTTTTT. It encodes CASSLVVSYTGELFF.

J is TRBJ1-1 and V is TRBV30; 7 bases align to TRBD1. The J segment lost 8 bases and the V segment lost 2 bases, leaving 5 bases of the junction unmatched. Germline lookup yields CDR1 GTSNPN and CDR2 SVGIG (reference sequence). The CDR3 runs to 12 residues. Here the CDR3 reads CAWSPSGGEAFF. CDR3 DNA: TGTGCCTGGAGTCCGTCAGGGGGGGAAGCTTTCTTT. The whole variable domain, remainder taken from reference TRBV30 and TRBJ1-1, is SQTIHQWPATLVQPVGSPLSLECTVEGTSNPNLYWYRQAAGRGLQLLFYSVGIGQISSEVPQNLSASRPQDRQFILSSKKLLLSDSGFYLCAWSPSGGEAFFGQGTRLTVV.

This clone was seen only a few times. This chain connects TRBV12-5 to TRBJ1-4, with TRBD1 identical over 7 bases. Germline values: CDR1 LGHNT, CDR2 FRNRAP. The CDR3 spans 13 residues. The J segment lost 10 bases and the V segment lost 7 bases, leaving 9 bases of the junction unmatched. The CDR3: CASDPTGLRKLFF. The CDR3, as DNA: TGTGCTAGTGACCCGACAGGGTTAAGAAAACTGTTTTTT.

The chain uses TRBV27 and TRBJ2-2, with D tentatively TRBD2 (6 bases). CDR3 size: 13 residues. V shed 6 bases and J shed 7 bases, with 12 bases lying between them. CDR1 is MNHEY and CDR2 is SMNVEV in the germline V gene (reference sequence). The CDR3 protein is CASSLGGGGELFF. The DNA for the CDR3 is TGTGCCAGCAGCCTGGGAGGAGGCGGGGAGCTGTTTTTT.

This sequence joins TRBV7-3 and TRBJ2-1; 9 nucleotides match TRBD2. The J segment lost 0 bases and the V segment lost 6 bases, leaving 6 bases of the junction unmatched. CDR1 is SGHTA, CDR2 FQGTGA, per germline. This CDR3 contains 16 residues. CDR3 DNA: TGTGCCAGCAGTCTCTATAGCGGGAGCTCCTACAATGAGCAGTTCTTC. It is translated as CASSLYSGSSYNEQFF.

This clone is medium-sized within its sample. The J gene is TRBJ1-1, the V gene TRBV19; D not certain. Germline values: CDR1 LNHDA, CDR2 SQIVND (reference sequence). CDR3 length: 14 amino acids. The V end lost 5 bases, the J end lost 2 bases, and 12 bases lay between the germline ends. The CDR3 is CASSHLTANTEAFF. CDR3 nucleotide sequence: TGTGCCAGTAGTCATCTCACAGCAAACACTGAAGCTTTCTTT. Complete variable domain (other parts from reference TRBV19 and TRBJ1-1): DGGITQSPKYLFRKEGQNVTLSCEQNLNHDAMYWYRQDPGQGLRLIYYSQIVNDFQKGDIAEGYSVSREKKESFPLTVTSAQKNPTAFYLCASSHLTANTEAFFGQGTRLTVV.

A single count supports this clone. The V call is TRBV28, the J call TRBJ1-1; no definite D call. The CDR3 has 14 residues. Trimming pared 7 bases from V and 1 base from J, leaving 13 bases between. Germline V gene sequence: CDR1 MDHEN, CDR2 SYDVKM. The CDR3 is CASNRLAGNTEAFF. The CDR3 DNA sequence: TGTGCCAGCAACCGACTGGCGGGGAACACTGAAGCTTTCTTT.

The V and J genes are TRBV7-8 and TRBJ2-7, with D hard to call. Germline V gene lookup returns CDR1 SGHVS and CDR2 FQNEAQ. The CDR3 is 16 residues long. V was cut by 4 bases and J by 0 bases, with 16 bases left in between. CDR3 bases: TGTGCCAGCAGCTCTTACCAGATTCCCCTCTCCTACGAGCAGTACTTC. Translation gives CASSSYQIPLSYEQYF.

The gene calls are TRBV10-3 and TRBJ2-7; TRBD1 might be the D (6 bases). The V end was cut by 4 bases, the J end by 0 bases, with 16 bases between. This CDR3 comprises 16 residues. CDR1 and CDR2 (germline): ENHRY, SYGVKD. The chain's CDR3 is CAISVSQAGDSYEQYF. CDR3 in DNA: TGTGCCATCAGTGTATCCCAGGCAGGGGACTCCTACGAGCAGTACTTC.

A single count supports this clone. This chain uses TRBV27 with TRBJ2-1; 13 nucleotides align to TRBD2. The CDR3 spans 16 residues. Germline loops: CDR1 MNHEY, CDR2 SMNVEV (reference sequence). Trimming took 4 bases from V and 7 from J; bases not matched to a gene: 7. The CDR3 DNA sequence: TGTGCCAGCAGTTATGGGACTAGCGGGGCAGGGAATGAGCAGTTCTTC. Encoded protein: CASSYGTSGAGNEQFF.

This clone was recorded a few times. The chain is built from TRBV25-1 and TRBJ2-2, with 8 positions matching TRBD1. The V segment lost 6 bases and the J segment 5 bases; nucleotides outside the gene matches: 8. The V gene's germline CDR1 is MGHDK and CDR2 SYGVNS. CDR3 length equals 15 residues. As DNA, the CDR3 is TGTGCCAGCAGCCACTCGAGACAGGGGACCGGGGAGCTGTTTTTT. This codes for CASSHSRQGTGELFF.

The V and J genes are TRBV23-1 and TRBJ1-1; 9 nucleotides match TRBD1. TRBV23-1 is designated an ORF whose function remains uncertain. With V trimmed by 6 bases and J by 11 bases, 10 bases remained unmatched. This CDR3 contains 13 residues. The CDR3 loop is CASSREDRGKAFF. The CDR3 DNA sequence: TGCGCCAGCAGCCGAGAGGACAGGGGTAAGGCTTTCTTT.

This chain connects TRBV28 to TRBJ1-5; tentative D call: TRBD1 (6 bases). The CDR3 is 15 residues long. The ends were cut back, 2 bases at V and 3 bases at J, with 11 bases in the middle. The germline gives CDR1 MDHEN, CDR2 SYDVKM. The CDR3 DNA follows: TGTGCCAGCAGTTTAGGTCAGGGGAACAATCAGCCCCAGCATTTT. Residues: CASSLGQGNNQPQHF.

The J gene is TRBJ2-1, the V gene TRBV7-3; 10 bases are a match to TRBD2. The CDR3 is made up of 15 amino acids. V was clipped by 3 bases and J by 4 bases; unmatched bases: 3. Per the germline V gene, CDR1 is SGHTA and CDR2 is FQGTGA. The CDR3 DNA is TGTGCCAGCAGCTTCCTAGCGGGAGAGTACAATGAGCAGTTCTTC. Translated: CASSFLAGEYNEQFF.

The J gene is TRBJ2-3, the V gene TRBV2; 7 nucleotides line up with TRBD1. The J segment lost 2 bases and the V segment lost 6 bases, leaving 5 bases of the junction unmatched. From germline, CDR1 is SNHLY and CDR2 FYNNEI. This CDR3 contains 14 residues. The CDR3 nucleotides are TGTGCCAGCAGACGCGGACAGGACACAGATACGCAGTATTTT. Its translation is CASRRGQDTDTQYF.

The chain couples TRBV19 to TRBJ2-1, with 10 bases that match TRBD1. The CDR3 is 13 residues long. V was clipped by 8 bases and J by 7 bases; unmatched bases: 5. Germline lookup yields CDR1 LNHDA and CDR2 SQIVND (reference sequence). CDR3 amino acids: CASSTGQGNEQFF. The DNA for the CDR3 is TGTGCCAGTTCGACGGGACAGGGGAATGAGCAGTTCTTC.